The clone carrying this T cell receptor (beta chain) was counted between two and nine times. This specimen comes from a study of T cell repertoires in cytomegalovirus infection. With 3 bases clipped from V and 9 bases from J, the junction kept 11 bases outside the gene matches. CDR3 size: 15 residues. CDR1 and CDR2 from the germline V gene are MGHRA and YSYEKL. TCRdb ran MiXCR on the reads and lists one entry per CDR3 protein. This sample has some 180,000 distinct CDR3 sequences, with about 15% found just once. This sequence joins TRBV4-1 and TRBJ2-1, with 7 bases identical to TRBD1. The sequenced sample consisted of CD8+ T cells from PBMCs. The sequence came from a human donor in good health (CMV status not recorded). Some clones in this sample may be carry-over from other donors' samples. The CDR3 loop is CASSHAPTGLGEQFF. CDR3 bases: TGCGCCAGCAGCCACGCGCCGACAGGGCTGGGTGAGCAGTTCTTC.